These 5 T cell receptor beta chains were all obtained from the same sample, sequenced in a study of CD8 T cells in ankylosing spondylitis. A single record per CDR3 protein comes from TCRdb applying MiXCR to the 5' RACE reads. The sample carries under 200,000 distinct CDR3 sequences, roughly 10% recorded once. Material for sequencing was blood, either unsorted or a sorted T cell fraction (not recorded which). These receptors all come from a female donor with ankylosing spondylitis or in good health (not recorded which).

This clonotype was seen repeatedly, ten times or more. The chain has TRBV20-1 and TRBJ1-1; D is unresolved. The CDR3 spans 11 residues. Germline lookup yields CDR1 DFQATT and CDR2 SNEGSKA (reference sequence). The CDR3 region is CSPKLVTEAFF. In nucleotides, the CDR3 is TGCAGCCCGAAATTGGTCACTGAAGCTTTCTTT.

The rearrangement uses TRBV6-2 or TRBV6-3 and TRBJ2-1; 8 bases agree with TRBD1. With V trimmed by 0 bases and J by 7 bases, 14 bases remained unmatched. The CDR3 contains 18 residues. The germline V gene has CDR1 MNHEY and CDR2 SVGEGT. For the CDR3, the DNA is TGTGCCAGCAGTTACTCGATGGGACAGGTTGCCCCTGAAAATGAGCAGTTCTTC. Amino acids: CASSYSMGQVAPENEQFF.

The gene calls are TRBV20-1 and TRBJ2-7, with a weak D call TRBD2 (6 bases). The CDR3 contains 14 residues. The germline CDR1 and CDR2 sequences are DFQATT and SNEGSKA (reference sequence). Trimming removed 6 bases from V and 4 bases from J, with 19 bases in between. CDR3 region: CSAPTLLGRYEQYF. CDR3 in DNA: TGCAGTGCCCCCACCCTCCTTGGGAGGTACGAGCAGTACTTC.

The table lists this clonotype with a few counts. The V call is TRBV11-2, the J call TRBJ2-3; D possibly uses TRBD1 or TRBD2 (5 bases each). Trimming cost V 1 base and J 4 bases, with 15 bases left between them. The CDR3 extends over 16 amino acids. Germline loops: CDR1 SGHAT, CDR2 FQNNGV. CDR3 sequence (DNA): TGTGCCAGCAGCTTAGTGTCGGGGCATCCTCCAGATACGCAGTATTTT. This codes for CASSLVSGHPPDTQYF.

This clonotype was observed at least ten times. The J gene is TRBJ2-1, the V gene TRBV5-1, with D unclear. The germline V gene has CDR1 SGHRS and CDR2 YFSETQ. This CDR3 has 15 amino acids. The V end lost 5 bases, the J end lost 0 bases, and 12 bases lay between the germline ends. The chain's CDR3 is CASSADSSSYNEQFF. The CDR3 DNA is TGCGCCAGCAGTGCGGATTCGAGCTCCTACAATGAGCAGTTCTTC.